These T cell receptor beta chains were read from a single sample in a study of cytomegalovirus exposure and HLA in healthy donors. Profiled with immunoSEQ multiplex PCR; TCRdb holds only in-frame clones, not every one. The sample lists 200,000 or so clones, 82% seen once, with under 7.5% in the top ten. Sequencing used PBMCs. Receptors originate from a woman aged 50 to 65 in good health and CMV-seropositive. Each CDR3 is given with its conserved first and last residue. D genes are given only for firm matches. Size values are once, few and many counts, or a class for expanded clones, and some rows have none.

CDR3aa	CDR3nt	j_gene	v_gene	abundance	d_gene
CASRPSGANGLTF	TGTGCCAGCAGACCCTCTGGGGCCAACGGCCTGACTTTC	TRBJ2-6	TRBV27	-	-
CASSEWGEVSYNEQFF	TGTGCCAGCAGCGAGTGGGGGGAGGTTTCCTACAATGAGCAGTTCTTC	TRBJ2-1	TRBV9	-	-
CASSSSGRIDEQFF	TGTGCCAGCAGTAGTAGCGGGAGGATCGATGAGCAGTTCTTC	TRBJ2-1	TRBV6-1	-	TRBD2
CASSLAGQMNQPQHF	TGTGCCAGTAGTCTTGCGGGACAGATGAATCAGCCCCAGCATTTT	TRBJ1-5	TRBV19	few	TRBD1
CASSLVGGSYEQYF	TGCGCCAGCAGCTTGGTCGGGGGTTCCTACGAGCAGTACTTC	TRBJ2-7	TRBV5-1	-	-
CASSSGQGFHEQYF	TGTGCCAGCAGCTCGGGACAGGGGTTCCACGAGCAGTACTTC	TRBJ2-7	TRBV7-2	-	TRBD1
CSSSLISRNEQFF	TGTTCCAGCAGCTTAATCTCCCGCAATGAGCAGTTCTTC	TRBJ2-1	TRBV7-9	-	-
CASSALAGGHNEQFF	TGTGCCAGTAGTGCTCTAGCGGGAGGTCACAATGAGCAGTTCTTC	TRBJ2-1	TRBV19	-	TRBD2
CASSLAGREYTQYF	TGTGCCAGCAGCCTCGCTGGGCGGGAGTATACGCAGTATTTT	TRBJ2-3	TRBV7-9	few	TRBD2
CASSPDRNEQFF	TGTGCCAGCAGTCCCGACAGGAATGAGCAGTTCTTC	TRBJ2-1	TRBV5-4	-	-
CASLLRPNEQFF	TGTGCCAGTCTCTTGCGGCCTAATGAGCAGTTCTTC	TRBJ2-1	TRBV2	-	-
CASSPPGGGGTDTQYF	TGCGCCAGCAGCCCCCCGGGGGGAGGAGGGACAGATACGCAGTATTTT	TRBJ2-3	TRBV5-1	-	TRBD2
CASSRRSETQYF	TGTGCCAGCAGTCGCAGGTCCGAGACCCAGTACTTC	TRBJ2-5	TRBV14	-	-
CASSQGVIQETQYF	TGTGCCAGCAGCCAGGGGGTTATCCAAGAGACCCAGTACTTC	TRBJ2-5	TRBV11-2	-	TRBD1
CATSREASGSFAYEQYF	TGTGCCACCAGCAGAGAGGCTAGCGGGAGTTTTGCCTACGAGCAGTACTTC	TRBJ2-7	TRBV15	-	TRBD2
CASSSQGTLNTEAFF	TGTGCCAGCAGCTCGCAGGGTACCTTGAACACTGAAGCTTTCTTT	TRBJ1-1	TRBV11-2	once	-
CASSSRGDKGNTIYF	TGCGCCAGCAGCTCCCGGGGGGACAAGGGAAACACCATATATTTT	TRBJ1-3	TRBV5-1	-	-